The 28 T cell receptor beta chains below come from one sample, sequenced in a study of blood T cell repertoires in COVID-19. Profiled with immunoSEQ multiplex PCR; TCRdb holds only in-frame clones, not every one. The table lists 75,000 to 95,000 clones, about 70% of them singletons. The source material was peripheral blood. These receptors came from a woman in her sixties or seventies in a cohort sampled during active or convalescent COVID-19.

The genes are TRBV28 and TRBJ1-2, with 9 bases matching TRBD1. The CDR3 runs to 15 residues. With V trimmed by 4 bases and J by 0 bases, 3 bases remained unmatched. The V gene's germline CDR1 is MDHEN and CDR2 SYDVKM. In DNA form, the CDR3 reads TGTGCCAGCAGTTCGGGACAGGGAACTAACTATGGCTACACCTTC. This codes for CASSSGQGTNYGYTF.

The rearrangement joins TRBV7-2 to TRBJ1-1; D not certain. Between the trimmed V and J ends, which lost 1 base and 2 bases, there was a span of 11 bases. CDR3 length equals 15 residues. Germline V gene sequence: CDR1 SGHTA, CDR2 FQGNSA. In DNA form, the CDR3 reads TGTGCCAGCAGCTTAGTGTCCTCTAAAAACACTGAAGCTTTCTTT. It codes for CASSLVSSKNTEAFF.

V and J are TRBV20-1 and TRBJ2-7, with D maybe TRBD1 (5 bases). The V end was cut by 3 bases, the J end by 0 bases, with 15 bases between. Germline CDR1 DFQATT, CDR2 SNEGSKA (reference sequence). The CDR3 is 15 amino acids. The CDR3: CSASSGQGLSYEQYF. The CDR3 DNA is TGCAGTGCTAGTTCCGGGCAGGGCCTCTCCTACGAGCAGTACTTC.

V usage is TRBV5-4 and J usage is TRBJ2-3; 11 bases align to TRBD2. CDR1 SGHNT and CDR2 YYREEE come from the germline V gene (reference sequence). V dropped 4 bases and J dropped 1; count of bases not matched to a gene: 5. This CDR3 region has 16 residues. The CDR3 DNA is TGTGCCAGCAGCGCCGAACTAGCGGGGGGCACAGATACGCAGTATTTT. Translation gives CASSAELAGGTDTQYF.

J is TRBJ1-1 and V is TRBV5-5; TRBD1 agrees at 7 bases. Germline values: CDR1 SGHKS, CDR2 YYEKEE (reference sequence). Unmatched junction bases numbered 8, after V lost 2 bases and J lost 1 base. The CDR3 runs 16 residues. The DNA for the CDR3 is TGTGCCAGCAGCTTCATTCAGGGGGACGGGAACACTGAAGCTTTCTTT. Translating it yields CASSFIQGDGNTEAFF.

The rearrangement uses TRBV12-3 or TRBV12-4 and TRBJ2-7; 7 nucleotides align to TRBD1. Trimming cost V 6 bases and J 6 bases; bases outside gene matches: 8. The CDR3 sequence is 13 residues long. Here the CDR3 reads CASRPTDRVEQYF. CDR3 DNA sequence: TGTGCCAGCAGGCCAACCGACAGGGTCGAGCAGTACTTC.

The chain recombines TRBV19 with TRBJ1-5, with D tentatively TRBD1 (6 bases). CDR3 length: 15 residues. Germline V gives CDR1 LNHDA, CDR2 SQIVND (reference sequence). Trimming pared 2 bases from V and 4 bases from J, leaving 12 bases between. The CDR3 sequence: CASSIQGKLNQPQHF. The CDR3, as DNA: TGTGCCAGTAGTATACAGGGGAAACTTAATCAGCCCCAGCATTTT.

This sequence joins TRBV27 and TRBJ1-5; maybe TRBD1 (6 bases). Germline values: CDR1 MNHEY, CDR2 SMNVEV (reference sequence). With 5 bases removed from V and 2 bases from J, the gap between germline ends came to 10 bases. The CDR3 totals 14 residues. CDR3 sequence (DNA): TGTGCCAGCAGTACAGGGTTGGGCAATCAGCCCCAGCATTTT. Translating gives CASSTGLGNQPQHF.

The chain recombines TRBV5-6 with TRBJ1-1, with 8 bases lining up with TRBD1. Losses at the gene ends were 0 bases for V and 5 bases for J; bases not matched to a gene: 9. Germline V CDR1 and CDR2: SGHDT, YYEEEE. CDR3 length: 16 residues. The CDR3 sequence is CASSLVVRTGRTEAFF. CDR3 sequence (DNA): TGTGCCAGCAGCTTGGTAGTCCGGACAGGGCGAACTGAAGCTTTCTTT.

This chain connects TRBV19 to TRBJ1-4; maybe TRBD1 (6 bases). CDR1 is LNHDA and CDR2 is SQIVND in the germline V gene (reference sequence). V was pared by 7 bases and J by 4 bases, with 19 bases between. This CDR3 is 16 amino acids long. The CDR3 sequence is CASTPARDKYNEKLFF. The CDR3 DNA is TGTGCCAGTACCCCCGCTAGGGACAAATATAATGAAAAACTGTTTTTT.

The chain carries TRBV6-5 and TRBJ2-7, with D tentatively TRBD1 (6 bases). Between the trimmed V and J ends, which lost 8 bases and 3 bases, there was a span of 17 bases. Germline V CDR1 and CDR2: MNHEY, SVGAGI. The CDR3 has 14 residues. CDR3 loop: CASQNLQGSYEQYF. CDR3 sequence (DNA): TGTGCCAGCCAAAACCTCCAGGGGAGCTACGAGCAGTACTTC.

V gene TRBV6-5 combines with J gene TRBJ2-7; weak D call: TRBD2 (6 bases). This CDR3 has 14 residues. Trimming left V 6 bases short and J 4 bases short, with 16 bases between. Germline V gene lookup returns CDR1 MNHEY and CDR2 SVGAGI. The CDR3 loop is CASSLQRGTYEQYF. The CDR3 region has the DNA TGTGCCAGCAGCCTACAACGGGGGACGTACGAGCAGTACTTC.

V is TRBV11-3 and J is TRBJ2-3, with a possible D match to TRBD2 (6 bases). The CDR3 runs to 14 residues. V was pared by 5 bases and J by 4 bases, with 13 bases between. The germline CDR1 and CDR2 sequences are SGHNT and YENEEA. The CDR3 here is CASSHGGMADTQYF. The CDR3, as DNA: TGTGCCAGCAGCCACGGGGGTATGGCAGATACGCAGTATTTT.

This clone was observed a few times. The chain links TRBV2 to TRBJ1-5, with 10 positions matching TRBD1. This CDR3 comprises 18 residues. With V trimmed by 7 bases and J by 0 bases, 12 bases remained unmatched. Germline lookup yields CDR1 SNHLY and CDR2 FYNNEI. The CDR3 DNA reads as TGTGCCAGCACAGCCGGGACAGGGGATTCGGATAGCAATCAGCCCCAGCATTTT. It specifies CASTAGTGDSDSNQPQHF. Based on the CDR3 plus reference TRBV2 and TRBJ1-5, the full variable domain is EPEVTQTPSHQVTQMGQEVILRCVPISNHLYFYWYRQILGQKVEFLVSFYNNEISEKSEIFDDQFSVERPDGSNFTLKIRSTKLEDSAMYFCASTAGTGDSDSNQPQHFGDGTRLSIL.

This clone was seen only a few times. This chain links TRBV11-2 with TRBJ2-7; the D gene is possibly TRBD2 (5 bases). Trimming took 5 bases from V and 2 from J, leaving 16 bases between them. Germline V lookup: CDR1 SGHAT, CDR2 FQNNGV. The CDR3 length is 15 residues. The CDR3 coding sequence is TGTGCCAGCAGCCCTCAAGCGGAGGAAACCTACGAGCAGTACTTC. Its protein is CASSPQAEETYEQYF.

This clone came up many times. J is TRBJ1-2 and V is TRBV15, with TRBD1 matching over 7 bases. This CDR3 region has 16 residues. V was clipped by 0 bases and J by 4 bases; unmatched bases: 8. In germline, CDR1 is LNHNV, CDR2 YYDKDF (reference sequence). CDR3 region: CATSRDYEGAAYGYTF. In DNA, the CDR3 is TGTGCCACCAGCAGAGATTACGAGGGGGCAGCCTATGGCTACACCTTC.

This chain connects TRBV3-1 (or the pseudogene TRBV3-2) to TRBJ1-2; D is uncertain. Trimming shortened V by 4 bases and J by 4 bases, and 16 bases separated the two germline ends. The CDR3 contains 15 residues. The germline V gene has CDR1 LGHDT and CDR2 YNNKEL (reference sequence). CDR3 protein: CASSLSIYRRYGYTF. The CDR3 DNA reads TGTGCCAGCAGCCTAAGCATATACAGACGCTATGGCTACACCTTC.

The V gene is TRBV29-1, the J gene TRBJ1-2; D is undetermined. Per the germline V gene, CDR1 is SQVTM and CDR2 is ANQGSEA. Trimming removed 7 bases from V and 0 bases from J, with 12 bases in between. The CDR3 contains 13 residues. The CDR3 nucleotides are TGCAGCGCCCGACAAACAGCTAACTATGGCTACACCTTC. Translating gives CSARQTANYGYTF.

V usage is TRBV10-3 and J usage is TRBJ1-1; D unresolved. V gave up 0 bases and J gave up 0 bases, with 8 bases separating them. The germline CDR1 and CDR2 sequences are ENHRY and SYGVKD. CDR3 length: 15 amino acids. CDR3 nucleotide sequence: TGTGCCATCAGTGAGTCGGGCAACTTGAACACTGAAGCTTTCTTT. Translated: CAISESGNLNTEAFF.

The chain links TRBV5-1 to TRBJ2-7, with unresolved D. Germline assignment: CDR1 SGHRS and CDR2 YFSETQ. CDR3 length equals 15 residues. The ends were cut back, 0 bases at V and 2 bases at J, with 12 bases in the middle. The CDR3 here is CASSLGQVLTYEQYF. Here the CDR3 DNA reads TGCGCCAGCAGCTTGGGGCAGGTCTTAACCTACGAGCAGTACTTC.

This clone has more than one count but fewer than ten. V and J are TRBV6-1 and TRBJ1-1, with D possibly matching TRBD1 (6 bases). The germline V gene has CDR1 MNHNS and CDR2 SASEGT. Between the trimmed V and J ends, which lost 1 base and 1 base, there was a span of 19 bases. This CDR3 comprises 18 residues. The CDR3 loop reads CASSEVLLQGLANTEAFF. The CDR3 nucleotides are TGTGCCAGCAGTGAAGTCCTTTTACAGGGATTGGCGAACACTGAAGCTTTCTTT.

This clone was picked up a small number of times. The chain employs TRBV9 and TRBJ2-3, with 15 bases lining up with TRBD2. Germline trimming cut 4 bases from V and 2 bases from J; bases unmatched to any gene: 8. Germline-derived CDR1 and CDR2 are SGDLS and YYNGEE. The CDR3 contains 18 residues. The CDR3 protein is CASSPRTSGGADTDTQYF. The CDR3 nucleotides read TGTGCCAGCAGCCCACGGACTAGCGGGGGGGCCGACACAGATACGCAGTATTTT.

The V gene is TRBV4-1, the J gene TRBJ2-6; D possibly corresponds to TRBD1 (5 bases). V lost 0 bases and J 1 base, leaving 7 bases between the germline ends. Germline assignment: CDR1 MGHRA and CDR2 YSYEKL. This CDR3 contains 16 residues. The CDR3 sequence: CASSQDRASGANVLTF. As DNA, the CDR3 is TGCGCCAGCAGCCAAGACAGGGCATCTGGGGCCAACGTCCTGACTTTC.

V usage is TRBV7-9 and J usage is TRBJ2-3; 7 bases line up with TRBD1. Germline V lookup: CDR1 SEHNR, CDR2 FQNEAQ (reference sequence). This CDR3 spans 14 amino acids. V was pared by 1 base and J by 6 bases, with 4 bases of the junction left unmatched. In nucleotides, the CDR3 is TGTGCCAGCAGCTTAGAGACAGGGTGGGATACGCAGTATTTT. It encodes CASSLETGWDTQYF.

This clone was seen only a few times. The chain recombines TRBV6-2 or TRBV6-3 with TRBJ1-1, with 7 bases matching TRBD1. CDR1 MNHEY and CDR2 SVGEGT come from the germline V gene. CDR3 length: 13 amino acids. The ends lost 4 bases at V and 8 bases at J; junction bases unmatched: 7. In DNA form, the CDR3 reads TGTGCCAGCAGTTTCTACCAGGGACAGGAAGCTTTCTTT. Protein product: CASSFYQGQEAFF.

The table lists this clone with a few counts. The rearrangement links TRBV7-6 to TRBJ2-1; TRBD2 matches at 12 bases. Germline V lookup: CDR1 SGHVS, CDR2 FNYEAQ. The CDR3 is made up of 15 amino acids. V lost 3 bases, J lost 10 bases, and 7 bases stayed unmatched. This CDR3 is CASSFSSGGAREQFF. In DNA, the CDR3 is TGTGCCAGCAGCTTTTCTAGCGGGGGGGCCAGAGAGCAGTTCTTC. Looking up the rest from reference TRBV7-6 and TRBJ2-1 gives the full variable domain: GAGVSQSPRYKVTKRGQDVALRCDPISGHVSLYWYRQALGQGPEFLTYFNYEAQQDKSGLPNDRFSAERPEGSISTLTIQRTEQRDSAMYRCASSFSSGGAREQFFGPGTRLTVL.

The V and J genes are TRBV7-2 and TRBJ2-3, with D possibly being TRBD1 (5 bases). V lost 7 bases and J lost 4, with 15 bases in between. The germline V gene encodes CDR1 SGHTA and CDR2 FQGNSA. The CDR3 contains 14 residues. This chain's CDR3 is CASIQGEWADTQYF. DNA of the CDR3: TGTGCCAGCATCCAGGGTGAATGGGCAGATACGCAGTATTTT.

The V and J genes are TRBV5-4 and TRBJ2-5, with 8 bases lining up with TRBD1. V was clipped by 4 bases and J by 5 bases; unmatched bases: 7. The CDR3 is 14 amino acids. Germline V lookup: CDR1 SGHNT, CDR2 YYREEE (reference sequence). CDR3: CASSASTGVETQYF. The DNA of the CDR3 is TGTGCCAGCAGCGCATCGACAGGGGTCGAGACCCAGTACTTC.